Following are 6 T cell receptor beta chains from one sample sequenced in a study of blood T cells in healthy people across ages. Alongside a J-beta primer mix, a sample-barcoded 5' primer served in a second PCR lasting roughly 6 to 11 cycles. Each CDR3 protein is one row after TCRdb ran MiXCR on the 5' RACE reads. The sample carries over 950,000 distinct CDR3 sequences, roughly 50% recorded once. Material for sequencing was blood. The source is a woman aged 55-70 years in good health.

This clonotype was seen many times. The chain uses TRBV5-5 and TRBJ2-6, with 13 bases lining up with TRBD2. Germline V gene lookup returns CDR1 SGHKS and CDR2 YYEKEE (reference sequence). The CDR3 has 21 residues. V was clipped by 1 base and J by 0 bases; unmatched bases: 10. The DNA for the CDR3 is TGTGCCAGCAGCTTGCAAACCATACTAGCGGGAGGGCCCTCTGGGGCCAACGTCCTGACTTTC. Amino acid sequence: CASSLQTILAGGPSGANVLTF.

J is TRBJ2-7 and V is TRBV20-1; 7 bases map to TRBD2. The CDR3 runs to 15 residues. Germline trimming cut 1 base from V and 7 bases from J; bases unmatched to any gene: 13. Germline V gene data show CDR1 as DFQATT and CDR2 as SNEGSKA (reference sequence). For the CDR3, the DNA is TGCAGTGCTAGAGCCGGCGGCGGGAGAATAAATGAGCAGTACTTC. It specifies CSARAGGGRINEQYF.

The rearrangement joins TRBV4-1 to TRBJ2-4; a weak D match, TRBD2 (6 bases). The end of the DNA fits TRBJ2-7 better, so the J call may be wrong. Germline V gene lookup returns CDR1 MGHRA and CDR2 YSYEKL. CDR3 length equals 17 residues. DNA for the CDR3: TGCGCCAGCAGCCAAGGCCAGGGTGGAACCCGGAGGGACGAGCAGTACTTC. This codes for CASSQGQGGTRRDEQYF.

This clonotype was found a few times. At one of its ends the junction is not consistent with the germline gene, which may arise from a read error. The chain has TRBV12-3 or TRBV12-4 and TRBJ2-1; TRBD1 might be the D (6 bases). The CDR3 is 13 amino acids. CDR3: CASRLGGGNEQFF. CDR3 DNA: TGTGCCAGCAGATTAGGGGGTGGTAATGAGCAGTTCTTC.

This clonotype was picked up one time. This chain connects TRBV5-1 to TRBJ2-7, with D possibly matching TRBD2 (5 bases). The V end lost 0 bases, the J end lost 10 bases, and 17 bases lay between the germline ends. This CDR3 contains 14 residues. Germline CDR1 and CDR2: SGHRS and YFSETQ. The CDR3 sequence is CASSLAQVGDIQYF. CDR3 nucleotide sequence: TGCGCCAGCAGCTTGGCGCAGGTCGGGGATATTCAGTACTTC.

This rearrangement joins TRBV4-2 to TRBJ2-3; 11 bases are shared with TRBD2. Germline V lookup: CDR1 LGHNA, CDR2 YNFKEQ. V lost 4 bases and J lost 2; bases outside the gene matches: 17. The CDR3 sequence is 20 residues long. The CDR3 nucleotides are TGTGCCAGCAGCCTCAGAATCACTAGCGGGAGAGAGCCTTTCACAGATACGCAGTATTTT. Its translation: CASSLRITSGREPFTDTQYF.